This T cell receptor (beta chain) was identified during a study of T-cell reconstitution after alpha-beta-depleted transplantation in children (dated by TCRdb to about 2016). With regard to the full study: Using TCR repertoire profiling, the study quantitatively followed how T-cell immune reconstitution unfolded in children after TCRalphabeta/CD19-depleted allogeneic hematopoietic cell transplantation. Overall study results and their limits: The frequencies of hyperexpanded clones fell over the following months, and after one year, T-cell counts and TCRbeta diversity were mostly attributed to newly produced T cells. In some patients, high TCRbeta diversity at day 60 was attributed to recipient T cells and intrathymic progenitors that had survived conditioning. The apparently early recovery of alphabetaT-cell counts about two months after transplant reportedly depended on only several hundred rapidly expanded clones that came from non-depleted graft cells.

The library was produced with PCR. Sequencing was carried out with an Illumina HiSeq 2500. Molecular barcoding was employed in the preparation of TCR libraries, with unique molecular identifiers being used to normalize TCRbeta repertoire quantification. TCRdb cleaned the public reads at Q25 with fastp, built clones with MiXCR and kept in-frame beta chains. Records with the same CDR3 protein are collapsed into one entry carrying the most frequent genes and DNA. The sample table holds some 200,000 distinct CDR3 sequences, of which approximately 6.8% were seen once. Approximately 4.1% of the sample lies in the top ten. V is clipped by 0 bases and J by 1 base, and the sequence between their germline boundaries is 4 bases long. Including the terminal cysteine and phenylalanine, the CDR3 comprises 13 residues. Of all the DNA, just the CDR3 is kept, 39 bases in frame from base 1. Per the germline V gene (reference sequence), MNHEY is the CDR1 and SMNVEV is the CDR2.

The sample's treatment or condition label, in plain terms: allogeneic hematopoietic cell transplantation with graft depleted of TCRalphabeta T cells and CD19 B cells. Transplant recipients were children who received TCRalphabeta/CD19-depleted allogeneic hematopoietic cell grafts. This clonotype was seen at least ten times. Its antigen remains unidentified. The sample holds no much larger clone one base away, and base qualities are not on file. The receptor chain draws on TRBV27 and TRBJ2-7; the D gene identity is not certain. This receptor was obtained from a girl less than two years old with combined immunodeficiency, due to receive a stem cell transplant. Sequences were derived from PBMCs, sampled before TCRalphabeta/CD19-depleted stem cell transplant. In nucleotide form, the sequence is TGTGCCAGCAGTTTATCCACTTCCTACGAGCAGTACTTC. Translated, it reads CASSLSTSYEQYF.